This TCR beta chain was sequenced for a study of blood T cell repertoires in COVID-19. In the study overall: There were acute and convalescent COVID-19 samples, and they came from the United States, Italy and Spain. Sources were T cells, B-cell-depleted T cells, or PBMCs; the material itself was cDNA or gDNA.

The CDR3 runs 15 residues. V lost 6 bases, J lost 2 bases, and 14 bases lay in between. The germline CDR1 and CDR2 sequences are MDHEN and SYDVKM. Original analysis: Reference gene primer amplification yielded estimated nucleated cell counts. Sequenced by immunoSEQ multiplex PCR; TCRdb stores in-frame clones only, minus some. V, J and clone size were drawn from that table, and D and trimming were deduced from the DNA. The data contain fewer than 250,000 clones, around 82% of them singletons. Participants were placed into cohorts based on the clinical history they reported. This sequence joins TRBV28 and TRBJ1-3; D call uncertain. This clonotype was sampled from a woman between 50 and 59 years old with acute COVID-19. The sequencing input was PBMCs or T cells enriched from blood (not recorded which). CDR3 protein: CASSLPQSTGNTIYF. CDR3 nucleotides: TGTGCCAGCAGCCTTCCCCAGTCGACTGGAAACACCATATATTTT.